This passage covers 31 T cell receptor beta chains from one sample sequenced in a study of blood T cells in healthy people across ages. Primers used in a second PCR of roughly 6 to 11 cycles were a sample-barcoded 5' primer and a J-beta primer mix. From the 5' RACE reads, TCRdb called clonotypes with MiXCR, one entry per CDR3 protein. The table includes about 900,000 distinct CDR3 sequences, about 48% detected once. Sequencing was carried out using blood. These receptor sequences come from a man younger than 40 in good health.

The CDR3 DNA is TGTGCCAGCAGCCGTTGGGGGGAAGGGACTAAAGCTTTCTTT. Protein sequence: CASSRWGEGTKAFF. V is TRBV28 and J is TRBJ1-1; possibly TRBD1 for D (5 bases). Trimming removed 6 bases from V and 9 bases from J, with 20 bases in between. This CDR3 region has 14 residues. Per the germline V gene, CDR1 is MDHEN and CDR2 is SYDVKM.

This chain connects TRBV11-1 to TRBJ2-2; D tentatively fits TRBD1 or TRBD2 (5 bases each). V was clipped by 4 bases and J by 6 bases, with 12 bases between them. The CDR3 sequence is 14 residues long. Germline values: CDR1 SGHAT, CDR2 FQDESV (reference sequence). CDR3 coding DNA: TGTGCCAGCAGCTCGCCGAGGGGCTCCGGGGAGCTGTTTTTT. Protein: CASSSPRGSGELFF.

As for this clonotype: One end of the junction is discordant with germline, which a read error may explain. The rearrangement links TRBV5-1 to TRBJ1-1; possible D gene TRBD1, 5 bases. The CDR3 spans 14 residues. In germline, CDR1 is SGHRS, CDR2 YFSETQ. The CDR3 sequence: CASSSGHQNTEVFF. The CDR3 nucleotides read TGCGCCAGCAGCAGCGGACACCAGAACACTGAAGTTTTCTTT.

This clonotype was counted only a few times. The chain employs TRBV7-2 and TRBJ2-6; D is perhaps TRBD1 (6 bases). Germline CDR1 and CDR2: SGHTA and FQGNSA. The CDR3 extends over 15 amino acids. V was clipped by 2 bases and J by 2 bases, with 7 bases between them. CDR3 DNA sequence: TGTGCCAGCAGCTTATCAGGGGCTGGGGCCAACGTCCTGACTTTC. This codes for CASSLSGAGANVLTF.

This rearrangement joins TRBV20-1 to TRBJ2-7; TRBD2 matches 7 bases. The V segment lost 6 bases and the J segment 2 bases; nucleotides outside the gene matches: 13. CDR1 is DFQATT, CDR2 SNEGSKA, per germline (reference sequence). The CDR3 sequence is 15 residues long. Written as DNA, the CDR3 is TGCAGTGCAGACAAAGCGGGGAAGAGACCCTACGAGCAGTACTTC. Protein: CSADKAGKRPYEQYF.

CDR3 DNA: TGTGCCATCAGTGAACGGGACACCGGGGAGCTGTTTTTT. Translated, it gives CAISERDTGELFF. The chain has TRBV10-3 and TRBJ2-2; D is unresolved. V shed 3 bases and J shed 3 bases, with 5 bases lying between them. CDR1 and CDR2 from the germline V gene are ENHRY and SYGVKD. This CDR3 is 13 amino acids long.

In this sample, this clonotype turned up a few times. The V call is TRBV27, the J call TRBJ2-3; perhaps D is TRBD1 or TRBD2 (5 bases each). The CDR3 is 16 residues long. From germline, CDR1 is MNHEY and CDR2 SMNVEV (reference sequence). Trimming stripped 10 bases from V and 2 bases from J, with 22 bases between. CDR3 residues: CATFAFLRGPTDTQYF. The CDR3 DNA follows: TGTGCCACCTTCGCCTTTTTGAGGGGACCCACAGATACGCAGTATTTT.

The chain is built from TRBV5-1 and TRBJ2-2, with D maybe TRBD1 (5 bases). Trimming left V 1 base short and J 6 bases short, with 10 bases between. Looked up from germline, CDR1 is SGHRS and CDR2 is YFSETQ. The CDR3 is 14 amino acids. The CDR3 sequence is CASSLRREAGELFF. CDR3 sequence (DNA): TGCGCCAGCAGCTTGCGCAGGGAAGCCGGGGAGCTGTTTTTT.

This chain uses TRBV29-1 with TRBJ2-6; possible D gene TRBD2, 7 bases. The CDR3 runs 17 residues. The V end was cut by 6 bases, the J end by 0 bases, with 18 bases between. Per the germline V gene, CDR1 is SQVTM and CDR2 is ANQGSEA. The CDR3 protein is CSVSLGGGLSGANVLTF. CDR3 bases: TGCAGCGTCAGCTTAGGGGGGGGACTCTCTGGGGCCAACGTCCTGACTTTC.

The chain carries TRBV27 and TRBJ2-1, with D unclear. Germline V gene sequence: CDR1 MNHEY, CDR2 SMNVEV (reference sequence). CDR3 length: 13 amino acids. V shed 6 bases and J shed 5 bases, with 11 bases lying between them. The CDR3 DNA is TGTGCCAGCAGGTTAAGGGCCCACAATGAGCAGTTCTTC. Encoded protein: CASRLRAHNEQFF.

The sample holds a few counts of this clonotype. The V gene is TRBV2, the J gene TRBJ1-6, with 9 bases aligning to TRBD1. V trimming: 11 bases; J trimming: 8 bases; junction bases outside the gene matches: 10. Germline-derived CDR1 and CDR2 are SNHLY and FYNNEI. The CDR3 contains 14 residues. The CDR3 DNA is TGTGCCGGATCCTCACAGGGGGCAGATTCACCCCTCCACTTT. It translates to CAGSSQGADSPLHF.

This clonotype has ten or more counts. The CDR3 loop is CSARGGLAGVSYNEQFF. The DNA of the CDR3 is TGCAGTGCTAGAGGGGGACTAGCGGGGGTTTCCTACAATGAGCAGTTCTTC. The rearrangement links TRBV20-1 to TRBJ2-1; TRBD2 matches at 14 bases. The CDR3 extends over 17 amino acids. The V and J ends lost 1 base and 1 base, in that order; junction bases with no gene match: 3. Germline V lookup: CDR1 DFQATT, CDR2 SNEGSKA (reference sequence).

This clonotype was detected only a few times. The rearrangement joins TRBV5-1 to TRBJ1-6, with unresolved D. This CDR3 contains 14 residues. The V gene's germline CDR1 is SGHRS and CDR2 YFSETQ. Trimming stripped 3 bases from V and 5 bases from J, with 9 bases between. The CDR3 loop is CASSSGSDNSPLHF. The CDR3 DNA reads TGCGCCAGCAGCTCCGGGTCGGATAATTCACCCCTCCACTTT.

In nucleotides, the CDR3 is TGTGCCAGCAGGGTTGACAACTATAGCAATCAGCCCCAGCATTTT. Its translation is CASRVDNYSNQPQHF. The V and J genes are TRBV27 and TRBJ1-5; D not certain. V shed 6 bases and J shed 0 bases, with 12 bases lying between them. Germline lookup yields CDR1 MNHEY and CDR2 SMNVEV (reference sequence). The CDR3 contains 15 residues.

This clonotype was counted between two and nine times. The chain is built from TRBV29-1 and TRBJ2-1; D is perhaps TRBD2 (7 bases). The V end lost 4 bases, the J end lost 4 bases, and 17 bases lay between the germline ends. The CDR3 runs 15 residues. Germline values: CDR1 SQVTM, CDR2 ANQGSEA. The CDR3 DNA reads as TGCAGCGTTGGAGTAGAGGGGGGGGGATACAATGAGCAGTTCTTC. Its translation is CSVGVEGGGYNEQFF.

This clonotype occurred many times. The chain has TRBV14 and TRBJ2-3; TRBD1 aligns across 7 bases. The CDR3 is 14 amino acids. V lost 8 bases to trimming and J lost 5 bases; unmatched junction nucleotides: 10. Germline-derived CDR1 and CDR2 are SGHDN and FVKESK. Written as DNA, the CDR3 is TGTGCCAGCGCGAGGACAGGCGAAGGAGATACGCAGTATTTT. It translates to CASARTGEGDTQYF.

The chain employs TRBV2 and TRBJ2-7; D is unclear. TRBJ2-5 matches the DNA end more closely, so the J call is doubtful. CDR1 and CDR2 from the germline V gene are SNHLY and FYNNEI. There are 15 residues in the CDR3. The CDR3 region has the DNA TGTGCCAGCAGTGAACCCAAGGGTGGTAGAGAGACCCAGTACTTC. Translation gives CASSEPKGGRETQYF.

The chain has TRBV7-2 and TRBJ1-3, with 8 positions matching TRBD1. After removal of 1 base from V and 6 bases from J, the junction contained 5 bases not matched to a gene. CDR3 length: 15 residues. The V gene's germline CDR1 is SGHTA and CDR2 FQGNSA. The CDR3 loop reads CASSLGYRGANTIYF. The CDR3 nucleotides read TGTGCCAGCAGCTTAGGATACAGGGGGGCAAACACCATATATTTT.

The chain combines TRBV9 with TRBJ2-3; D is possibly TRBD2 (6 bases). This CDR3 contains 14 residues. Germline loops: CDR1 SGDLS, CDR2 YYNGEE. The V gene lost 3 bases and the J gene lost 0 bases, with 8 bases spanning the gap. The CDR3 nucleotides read TGTGCCAGCAGCGGGGGGGAAAGCACAGATACGCAGTATTTT. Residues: CASSGGESTDTQYF.

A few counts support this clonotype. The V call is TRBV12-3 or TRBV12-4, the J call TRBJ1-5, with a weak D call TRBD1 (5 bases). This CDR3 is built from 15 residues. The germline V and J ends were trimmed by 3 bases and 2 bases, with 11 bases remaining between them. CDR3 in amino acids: CASSLGREGNQPQHF. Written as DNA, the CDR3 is TGTGCCAGCAGTTTGGGCAGGGAGGGCAATCAGCCCCAGCATTTT.

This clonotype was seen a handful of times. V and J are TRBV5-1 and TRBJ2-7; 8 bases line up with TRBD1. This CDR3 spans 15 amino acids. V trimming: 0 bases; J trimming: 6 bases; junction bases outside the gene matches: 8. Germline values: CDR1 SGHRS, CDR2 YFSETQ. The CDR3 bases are TGCGCCAGCAGCTTGGGACAGGGGATGATCCGCGAGCAGTACTTC. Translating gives CASSLGQGMIREQYF.

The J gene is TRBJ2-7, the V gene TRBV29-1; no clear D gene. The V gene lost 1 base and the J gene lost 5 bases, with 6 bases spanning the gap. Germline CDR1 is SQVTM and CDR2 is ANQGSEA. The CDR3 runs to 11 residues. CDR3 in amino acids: CSVEGEDEQYF. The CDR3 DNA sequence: TGCAGCGTTGAAGGTGAAGACGAGCAGTACTTC.

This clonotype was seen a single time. CDR3: CASSLGTTLGYGYTF. In nucleotides, the CDR3 is TGTGCCAGCAGCCTAGGGACAACACTGGGCTATGGCTACACCTTC. V usage is TRBV7-2 and J usage is TRBJ1-2; D perhaps matches TRBD1 (6 bases). The CDR3 runs to 15 residues. The germline V gene has CDR1 SGHTA and CDR2 FQGNSA. The V and J ends lost 5 bases and 4 bases respectively, with 17 bases between them.

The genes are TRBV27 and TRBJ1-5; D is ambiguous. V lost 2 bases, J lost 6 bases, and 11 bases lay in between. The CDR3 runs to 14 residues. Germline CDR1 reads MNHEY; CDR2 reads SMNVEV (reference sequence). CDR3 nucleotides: TGTGCCAGCAGTTTAGTAGGGTCCGGTCAGCCCCAGCATTTT. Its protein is CASSLVGSGQPQHF.

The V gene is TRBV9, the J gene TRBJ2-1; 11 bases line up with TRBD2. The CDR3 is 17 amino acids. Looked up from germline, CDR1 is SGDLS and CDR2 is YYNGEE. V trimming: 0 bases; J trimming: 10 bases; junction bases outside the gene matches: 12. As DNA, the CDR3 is TGTGCCAGCAGCGTAGCCACTCTAGCGGGGGGCCCAACAGAGCAGTTCTTC. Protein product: CASSVATLAGGPTEQFF.

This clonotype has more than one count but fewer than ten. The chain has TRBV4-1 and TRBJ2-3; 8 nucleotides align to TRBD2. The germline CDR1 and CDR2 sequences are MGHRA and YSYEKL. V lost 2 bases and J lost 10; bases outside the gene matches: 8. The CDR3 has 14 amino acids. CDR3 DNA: TGCGCCAGCAGCCAAAAACTAGCGGAGTTACCGCAGTATTTT. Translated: CASSQKLAELPQYF.

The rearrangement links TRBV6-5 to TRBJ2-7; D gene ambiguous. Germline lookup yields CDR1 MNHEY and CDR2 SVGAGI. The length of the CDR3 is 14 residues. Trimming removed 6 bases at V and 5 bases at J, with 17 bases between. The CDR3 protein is CASSLDGLSDEQYF. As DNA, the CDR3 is TGTGCCAGCAGCTTAGATGGTCTCTCGGACGAGCAGTACTTC.

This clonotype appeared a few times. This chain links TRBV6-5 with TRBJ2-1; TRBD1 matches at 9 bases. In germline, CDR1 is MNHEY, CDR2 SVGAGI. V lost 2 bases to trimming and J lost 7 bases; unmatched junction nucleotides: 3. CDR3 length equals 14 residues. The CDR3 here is CASSYGQGRNEQFF. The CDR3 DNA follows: TGTGCCAGCAGTTACGGACAGGGGCGGAATGAGCAGTTCTTC.

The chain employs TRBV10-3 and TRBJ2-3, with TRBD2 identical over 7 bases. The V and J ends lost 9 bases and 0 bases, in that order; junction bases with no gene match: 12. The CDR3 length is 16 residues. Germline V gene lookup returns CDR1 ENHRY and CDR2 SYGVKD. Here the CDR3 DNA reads TGTGCCATTACAAACCCTAGCGGCGAAAGCACAGATACGCAGTATTTT. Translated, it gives CAITNPSGESTDTQYF.

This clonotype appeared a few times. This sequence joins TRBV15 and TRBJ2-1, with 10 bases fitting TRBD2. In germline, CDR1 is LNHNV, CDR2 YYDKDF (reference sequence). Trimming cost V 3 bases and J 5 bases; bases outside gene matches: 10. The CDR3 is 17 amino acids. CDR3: CATSSQGGLAPNNEQFF. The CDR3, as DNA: TGTGCCACCAGCAGCCAGGGGGGACTAGCGCCTAACAATGAGCAGTTCTTC.

CDR3 sequence (DNA): TGCAGTGCTAGTAGTCTAGCGGGGGCAGCCTACAATGAGCAGTACTTC. Its translation is CSASSLAGAAYNEQYF. This rearrangement joins TRBV20-1 to TRBJ2-1; TRBD2 matches at 10 bases. The DNA end is more similar to TRBJ2-7, so the J call may be wrong. From germline, CDR1 is DFQATT and CDR2 SNEGSKA (reference sequence). There are 16 residues in the CDR3.